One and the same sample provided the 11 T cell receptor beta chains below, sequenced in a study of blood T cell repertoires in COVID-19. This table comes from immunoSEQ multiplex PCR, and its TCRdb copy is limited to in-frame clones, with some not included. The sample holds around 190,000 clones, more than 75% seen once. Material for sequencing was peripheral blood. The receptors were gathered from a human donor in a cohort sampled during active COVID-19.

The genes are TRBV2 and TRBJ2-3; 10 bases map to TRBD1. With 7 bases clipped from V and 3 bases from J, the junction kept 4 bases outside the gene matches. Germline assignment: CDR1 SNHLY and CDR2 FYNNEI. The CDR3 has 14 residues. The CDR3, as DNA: TGTGCCAGCACCAGGGACAGGGGAACAGATACGCAGTATTTT. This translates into CASTRDRGTDTQYF.

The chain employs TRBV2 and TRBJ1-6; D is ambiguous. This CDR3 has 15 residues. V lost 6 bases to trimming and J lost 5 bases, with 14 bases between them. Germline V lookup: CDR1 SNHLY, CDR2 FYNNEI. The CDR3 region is CASSPLGENNSPLHF. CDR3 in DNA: TGTGCCAGCAGCCCTCTGGGAGAGAATAATTCACCCCTCCACTTT.

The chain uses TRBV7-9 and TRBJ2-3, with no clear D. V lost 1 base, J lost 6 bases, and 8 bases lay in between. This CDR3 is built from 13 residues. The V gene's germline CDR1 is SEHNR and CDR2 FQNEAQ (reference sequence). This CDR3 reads CASSLEVGDTQYF. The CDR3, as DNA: TGTGCCAGCAGCTTAGAAGTCGGGGATACGCAGTATTTT.

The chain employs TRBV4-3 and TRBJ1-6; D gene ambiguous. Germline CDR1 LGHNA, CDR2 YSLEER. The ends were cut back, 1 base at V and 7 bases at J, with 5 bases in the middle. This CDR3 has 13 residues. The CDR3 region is CASSQGQNSPLHF. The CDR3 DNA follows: TGCGCCAGCAGCCAAGGCCAGAATTCACCCCTCCACTTT.

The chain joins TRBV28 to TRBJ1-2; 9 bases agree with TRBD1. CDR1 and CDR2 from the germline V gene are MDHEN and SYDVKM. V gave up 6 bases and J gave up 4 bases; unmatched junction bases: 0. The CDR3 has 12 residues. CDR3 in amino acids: CASRGQGYGYTF. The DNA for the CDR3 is TGTGCCAGCAGGGGACAGGGCTATGGCTACACCTTC.

CDR3 sequence: CASSLSLAKATDTQYF. The CDR3 nucleotides read TGTGCCAGCAGCTTAAGTCTAGCGAAGGCAACAGATACGCAGTATTTT. The chain is built from TRBV7-9 and TRBJ2-3, with a weak D call TRBD2 (6 bases). The CDR3 contains 16 residues. CDR1 is SEHNR, CDR2 FQNEAQ, per germline (reference sequence). V lost 2 bases, J lost 3 bases, and 15 bases lay in between. The complete variable domain, with remaining parts taken from reference TRBV7-9 and TRBJ2-3, reads DTGVSQNPRHKITKRGQNVTFRCDPISEHNRLYWYRQTLGQGPEFLTYFQNEAQLEKSRLLSDRFSAERPKGSFSTLEIQRTEQGDSAMYLCASSLSLAKATDTQYFGPGTRLTVL.

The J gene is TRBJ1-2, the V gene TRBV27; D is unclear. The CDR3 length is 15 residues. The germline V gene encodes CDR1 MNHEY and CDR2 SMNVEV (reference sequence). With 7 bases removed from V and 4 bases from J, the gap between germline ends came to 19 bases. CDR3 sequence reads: CASKFSGGTPYGYTF. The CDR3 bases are TGTGCCAGCAAATTTTCAGGAGGCACCCCCTATGGCTACACCTTC.

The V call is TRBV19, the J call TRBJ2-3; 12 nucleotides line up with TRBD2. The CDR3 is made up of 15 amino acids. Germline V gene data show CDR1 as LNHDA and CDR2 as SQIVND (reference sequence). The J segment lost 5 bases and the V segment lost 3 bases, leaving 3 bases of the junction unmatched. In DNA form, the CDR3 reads TGTGCCAGTAGTATCTTGGGACTAGCGGGAGATACGCAGTATTTT. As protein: CASSILGLAGDTQYF.

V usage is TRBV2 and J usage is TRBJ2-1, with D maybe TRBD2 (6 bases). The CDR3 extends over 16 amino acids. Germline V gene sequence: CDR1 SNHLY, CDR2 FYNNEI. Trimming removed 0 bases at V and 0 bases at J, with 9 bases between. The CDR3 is CASSEAETSSYNEQFF. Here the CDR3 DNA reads TGTGCCAGCAGTGAAGCTGAGACTAGCTCCTACAATGAGCAGTTCTTC. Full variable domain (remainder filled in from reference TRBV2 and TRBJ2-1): EPEVTQTPSHQVTQMGQEVILRCVPISNHLYFYWYRQILGQKVEFLVSFYNNEISEKSEIFDDQFSVERPDGSNFTLKIRSTKLEDSAMYFCASSEAETSSYNEQFFGPGTRLTVL.

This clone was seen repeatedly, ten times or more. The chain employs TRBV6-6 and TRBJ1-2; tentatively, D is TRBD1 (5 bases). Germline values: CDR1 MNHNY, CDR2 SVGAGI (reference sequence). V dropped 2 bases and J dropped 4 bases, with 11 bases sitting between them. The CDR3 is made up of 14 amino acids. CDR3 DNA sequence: TGTGCCAGCAGTTACAGGGAGGGGTCCTATGGCTACACCTTC. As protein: CASSYREGSYGYTF.

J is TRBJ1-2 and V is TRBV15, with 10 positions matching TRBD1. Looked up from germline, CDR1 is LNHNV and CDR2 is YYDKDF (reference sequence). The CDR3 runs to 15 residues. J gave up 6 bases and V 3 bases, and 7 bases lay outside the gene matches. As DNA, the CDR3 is TGTGCCACCAGCAGCGGGGGGACAGGGGCTCATGGCTACACCTTC. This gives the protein CATSSGGTGAHGYTF.